The 22 T cell receptor beta chains below all came from one sample that was sequenced in a study of cytomegalovirus exposure and HLA in healthy donors. Primers included in the PCR were 60 Vbeta and 13 Jbeta primers. Data came from immunoSEQ multiplex PCR; TCRdb stores just in-frame clones and leaves some out. The sample consists of about 150,000 clones, approximately 68% of them appearing once. Sequencing was done on a sample of PBMCs. The source of these receptors is a man aged 55 to 70 in good health and CMV-seronegative.

This rearrangement joins TRBV5-1 to TRBJ1-1; D possibly corresponds to TRBD1 (5 bases). Trimming stripped 4 bases from V and 0 bases from J, with 13 bases between. CDR3 size: 15 residues. Germline loops: CDR1 SGHRS, CDR2 YFSETQ. The CDR3 sequence: CASSPETELNTEAFF. The CDR3 nucleotides are TGCGCCAGCAGCCCGGAGACAGAGCTGAACACTGAAGCTTTCTTT.

The chain recombines TRBV30 with TRBJ2-3; 11 nucleotides align to TRBD2. The J segment lost 0 bases and the V segment lost 0 bases, leaving 5 bases of the junction unmatched. Per the germline V gene, CDR1 is GTSNPN and CDR2 is SVGIG (reference sequence). The CDR3 covers 17 residues. CDR3 nucleotide sequence: TGTGCCTGGAGTGTACCGGTAGCGGGAGGGAGCACAGATACGCAGTATTTT. Its protein is CAWSVPVAGGSTDTQYF.

The CDR3 spells CASSSFATGTQNTDTQYF. CDR3 nucleotides: TGTGCCAGCAGCTCCTTCGCTACCGGGACTCAGAACACAGATACGCAGTATTTT. This chain links TRBV5-6 with TRBJ2-3; a possible D gene is TRBD2 (6 bases). V was trimmed by 3 bases and J by 2 bases, leaving 22 bases between them. Germline loops: CDR1 SGHDT, CDR2 YYEEEE. The length of the CDR3 is 18 residues.

This rearrangement joins TRBV4-3 to TRBJ2-1, with D possibly TRBD1 on 5 matching bases. V was cut by 0 bases and J by 6 bases, with 12 bases left in between. CDR1 is LGHNA, CDR2 YSLEER, per germline. The CDR3 loop spans 15 amino acids. CDR3 residues: CASSQESLGVNEQFF. The CDR3 DNA reads as TGCGCCAGCAGCCAAGAATCGTTAGGGGTCAATGAGCAGTTCTTC.

The J gene is TRBJ2-5, the V gene TRBV5-6; no clear D gene. V gave up 0 bases and J gave up 5 bases, with 5 bases separating them. Germline lookup yields CDR1 SGHDT and CDR2 YYEEEE. This CDR3 contains 12 residues. In DNA form, the CDR3 reads TGTGCCAGCAGCTTGGTTCAGGAGACCCAGTACTTC. It specifies CASSLVQETQYF.

The chain links TRBV15 to TRBJ1-1; D gene uncertain. This CDR3 contains 15 residues. CDR1 and CDR2 (germline): LNHNV, YYDKDF (reference sequence). V lost 5 bases and J lost 1, with 14 bases in between. The CDR3 nucleotides are TGTGCCACCAGCCCGGGGAAGGGAGGGAACACTGAAGCTTTCTTT. Translated, it gives CATSPGKGGNTEAFF.

The rearrangement uses TRBV30 and TRBJ2-3; 7 bases map to TRBD2. V lost 4 bases and J lost 1; bases outside the gene matches: 8. The germline CDR1 and CDR2 sequences are GTSNPN and SVGIG (reference sequence). This CDR3 contains 15 residues. CDR3 amino acids: CAWILPSGRTDTQYF. The CDR3 DNA follows: TGTGCCTGGATCTTACCTAGCGGTCGCACAGATACGCAGTATTTT.

The chain uses TRBV5-1 and TRBJ1-4, with TRBD1 as a possible D gene (6 bases). Germline lookup yields CDR1 SGHRS and CDR2 YFSETQ. This CDR3 contains 13 residues. Trimming left V 1 base short and J 8 bases short, with 9 bases between. Written as DNA, the CDR3 is TGCGCCAGCAGCTTGTCAGGGGAGGAAAAACTGTTTTTT. This encodes CASSLSGEEKLFF.

The chain joins TRBV28 to TRBJ2-2; D may be TRBD1 (5 bases). Germline CDR1 is MDHEN and CDR2 is SYDVKM. Trimming left V 3 bases short and J 6 bases short, with 11 bases between. The CDR3 spans 14 residues. Written as DNA, the CDR3 is TGTGCCAGCAGTTTCCCAGGGCAATCCGGGGAGCTGTTTTTT. It is translated as CASSFPGQSGELFF. The variable domain in full, with the rest retrieved from reference TRBV28 and TRBJ2-2, is DVKVTQSSRYLVKRTGEKVFLECVQDMDHENMFWYRQDPGLGLRLIYFSYDVKMKEKGDIPEGYSVSREKKERFSLILESASTNQTSMYLCASSFPGQSGELFFGEGSRLTVL.

This clone has only a few counts. V usage is TRBV4-3 and J usage is TRBJ1-5; D gene unclear. The germline CDR1 and CDR2 sequences are LGHNA and YSLEER. Trimming took 0 bases from V and 5 from J, leaving 5 bases between them. This CDR3 contains 13 residues. The CDR3 nucleotides are TGCGCCAGCAGCCAAGATGTATATCAGCCCCAGCATTTT. Protein product: CASSQDVYQPQHF.

This rearrangement joins TRBV29-1 to TRBJ2-5; the D is unclear. The V gene lost 0 bases and the J gene lost 6 bases, with 8 bases spanning the gap. CDR3 length equals 12 residues. The germline gives CDR1 SQVTM, CDR2 ANQGSEA. CDR3 sequence (DNA): TGCAGCGTTGAAGATGCCGAGCAGACCCAGTACTTC. This sequence encodes CSVEDAEQTQYF.

The chain uses TRBV30 and TRBJ2-3; 8 bases fit TRBD2. From germline, CDR1 is GTSNPN and CDR2 SVGIG (reference sequence). With 0 bases clipped from V and 0 bases from J, the junction kept 2 bases outside the gene matches. This CDR3 is built from 15 residues. This CDR3 reads CAWSVGLASTDTQYF. The CDR3 nucleotides read TGTGCCTGGAGTGTAGGACTAGCTAGCACAGATACGCAGTATTTT.

The chain has TRBV7-2 and TRBJ1-4; possible D gene TRBD1, 6 bases. Per the germline V gene, CDR1 is SGHTA and CDR2 is FQGNSA. The CDR3 has 14 residues. V was clipped by 5 bases and J by 5 bases, with 12 bases between them. The CDR3 DNA reads as TGTGCCAGCAGCGTGGACAGCTACAATGAAAAACTGTTTTTT. Translation: CASSVDSYNEKLFF.

J is TRBJ1-1 and V is TRBV10-3, with D uncertain. The V and J ends lost 3 bases and 6 bases respectively, with 11 bases between them. Germline V gives CDR1 ENHRY, CDR2 SYGVKD. This CDR3 is built from 13 residues. In DNA form, the CDR3 reads TGTGCCATCAGTGAAGGCCGACGGGCTGAAGCTTTCTTT. This gives the protein CAISEGRRAEAFF.

This clone occurred once. The chain recombines TRBV7-2 with TRBJ2-3, with D maybe TRBD2 (6 bases). V lost 1 base to trimming and J lost 1 base, with 9 bases between them. Germline V gene data show CDR1 as SGHTA and CDR2 as FQGNSA. The CDR3 loop spans 15 amino acids. CDR3 loop: CASSLVAGRTDTQYF. The DNA of the CDR3 is TGTGCCAGCAGCTTAGTCGCGGGACGCACAGATACGCAGTATTTT.

This chain joins TRBV5-1 and TRBJ1-1, with D hard to call. CDR3 length: 15 amino acids. In germline, CDR1 is SGHRS, CDR2 YFSETQ. With 0 bases removed from V and 3 bases from J, the gap between germline ends came to 12 bases. The CDR3 bases are TGCGCCAGCAGCTTGGCCTCGAATGGCTACACTGAAGCTTTCTTT. It yields the protein CASSLASNGYTEAFF.

The chain recombines TRBV5-8 with TRBJ1-1, with no clear D. V was trimmed by 2 bases and J by 13 bases, leaving 27 bases between them. The CDR3 is 16 amino acids. Per the germline V gene, CDR1 is SGHTS and CDR2 is YDEGEE. This chain's CDR3 is CASSFLQALLYRDVFF. In DNA, the CDR3 is TGTGCCAGCAGCTTCCTCCAGGCTCTTCTATACCGAGACGTTTTCTTT.

This chain connects TRBV30 to TRBJ1-1, with D possibly matching TRBD1 (5 bases). CDR3 length: 14 amino acids. Trimming took off 5 bases at V and 1 base at J, with 14 bases between the two ends. Germline CDR1 is GTSNPN and CDR2 is SVGIG (reference sequence). CDR3 sequence (DNA): TGTGCCTGGGGGACCGGGAGCCAGAACACTGAAGCTTTCTTT. Encoded protein: CAWGTGSQNTEAFF.

This chain links TRBV2 with TRBJ1-2; D may be TRBD1 (5 bases). CDR1 and CDR2 (germline): SNHLY, FYNNEI. V dropped 0 bases and J dropped 7 bases, with 12 bases sitting between them. The CDR3 consists of 14 residues. CDR3 sequence: CASSEAGRVGGYTF. For the CDR3, the DNA is TGTGCCAGCAGTGAAGCGGGCAGGGTTGGTGGCTACACCTTC.

V is TRBV5-1 and J is TRBJ1-2, with a possible D match to TRBD1 (5 bases). Germline loops: CDR1 SGHRS, CDR2 YFSETQ. The CDR3 has 15 residues. The V and J ends lost 1 base and 1 base respectively, with 11 bases between them. CDR3 sequence: CASSLSDSSNYGYTF. The CDR3 DNA reads as TGCGCCAGCAGCTTGTCTGACAGTAGTAACTATGGCTACACCTTC.

This chain joins TRBV7-2 and TRBJ1-5; no clear D gene. Germline CDR1 SGHTA, CDR2 FQGNSA. This CDR3 region has 15 residues. V lost 4 bases to trimming and J lost 0 bases, with 10 bases between them. For the CDR3, the DNA is TGTGCCAGCAGCTACGGGATGTTTAGCAATCAGCCCCAGCATTTT. Protein: CASSYGMFSNQPQHF.

This clone was observed a few times. This chain joins TRBV6-1 and TRBJ2-3; tentatively, D is TRBD1 (6 bases). CDR1 and CDR2 (germline): MNHNS, SASEGT. CDR3 length: 15 residues. Trimming removed 4 bases at V and 3 bases at J, with 14 bases between. CDR3 protein: CASSAGTPGTDTQYF. The CDR3, as DNA: TGTGCCAGCAGTGCTGGGACACCTGGTACAGATACGCAGTATTTT.